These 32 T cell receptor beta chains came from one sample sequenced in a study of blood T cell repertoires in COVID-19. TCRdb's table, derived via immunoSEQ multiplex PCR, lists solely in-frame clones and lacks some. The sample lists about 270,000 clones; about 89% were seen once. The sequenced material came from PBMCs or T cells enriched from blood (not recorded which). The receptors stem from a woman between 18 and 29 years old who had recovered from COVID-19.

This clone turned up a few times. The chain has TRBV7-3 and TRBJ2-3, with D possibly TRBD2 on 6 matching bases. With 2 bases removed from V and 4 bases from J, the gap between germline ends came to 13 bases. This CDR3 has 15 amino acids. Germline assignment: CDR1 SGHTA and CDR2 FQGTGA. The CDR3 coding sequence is TGTGCCAGCAGCTTATCGGCGGGATCTGCAGATACGCAGTATTTT. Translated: CASSLSAGSADTQYF.

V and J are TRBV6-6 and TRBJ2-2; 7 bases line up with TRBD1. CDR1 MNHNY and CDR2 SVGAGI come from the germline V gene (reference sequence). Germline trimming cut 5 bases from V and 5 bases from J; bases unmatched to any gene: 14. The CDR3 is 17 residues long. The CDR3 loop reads CASSPTHSGTDTGELFF. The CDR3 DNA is TGTGCCAGCAGTCCTACTCATTCCGGGACAGATACCGGGGAGCTGTTTTTT.

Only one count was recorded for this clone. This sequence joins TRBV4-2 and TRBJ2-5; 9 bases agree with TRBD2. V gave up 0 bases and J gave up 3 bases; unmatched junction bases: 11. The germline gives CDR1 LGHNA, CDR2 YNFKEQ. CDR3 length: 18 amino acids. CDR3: CASSQDLVIAGEEETQYF. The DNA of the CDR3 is TGTGCCAGCAGCCAAGATCTGGTAATAGCGGGGGAGGAAGAGACCCAGTACTTC.

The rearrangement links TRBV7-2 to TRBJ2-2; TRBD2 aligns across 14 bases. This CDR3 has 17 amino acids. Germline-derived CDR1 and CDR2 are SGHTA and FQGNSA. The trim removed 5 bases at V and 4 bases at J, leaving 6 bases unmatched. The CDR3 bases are TGTGCCAGCAGCAAGACTAGCGGGGGGGCCGGCACCGGGGAGCTGTTTTTT. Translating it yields CASSKTSGGAGTGELFF. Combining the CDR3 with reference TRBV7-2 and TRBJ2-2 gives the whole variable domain GAGVSQSPSNKVTEKGKDVELRCDPISGHTALYWYRQSLGQGLEFLIYFQGNSAPDKSGLPSDRFSAERTGGSVSTLTIQRTQQEDSAVYLCASSKTSGGAGTGELFFGEGSRLTVL.

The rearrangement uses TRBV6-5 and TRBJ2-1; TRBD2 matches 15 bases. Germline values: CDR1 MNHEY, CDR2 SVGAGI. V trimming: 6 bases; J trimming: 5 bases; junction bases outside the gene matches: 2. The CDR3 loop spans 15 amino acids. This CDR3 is CASRGLAGGNNEQFF. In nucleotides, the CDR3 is TGTGCCAGCAGGGGACTAGCGGGGGGAAACAATGAGCAGTTCTTC.

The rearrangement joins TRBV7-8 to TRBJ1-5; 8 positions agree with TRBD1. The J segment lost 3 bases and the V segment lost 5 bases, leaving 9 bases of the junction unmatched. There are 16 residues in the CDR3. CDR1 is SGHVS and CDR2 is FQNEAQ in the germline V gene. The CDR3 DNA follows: TGTGCCAGCAGCCTAGACAGGGGAGTTATCAATCAGCCCCAGCATTTT. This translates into CASSLDRGVINQPQHF.

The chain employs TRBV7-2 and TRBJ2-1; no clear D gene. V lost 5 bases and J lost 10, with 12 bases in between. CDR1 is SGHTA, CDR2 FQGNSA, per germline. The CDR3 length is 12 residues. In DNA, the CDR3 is TGTGCCAGCAGCCACCCCACAGCCGAGCAGTTCTTC. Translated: CASSHPTAEQFF.

The CDR3 reads CASSLGREYTEAFF. In DNA, the CDR3 is TGCGCCAGCAGCCTCGGGAGGGAGTACACTGAAGCTTTCTTT. The chain employs TRBV4-3 and TRBJ1-1; D ambiguous. Germline V lookup: CDR1 LGHNA, CDR2 YSLEER. V gave up 4 bases and J gave up 3 bases, with 12 bases separating them. CDR3 length: 14 residues.

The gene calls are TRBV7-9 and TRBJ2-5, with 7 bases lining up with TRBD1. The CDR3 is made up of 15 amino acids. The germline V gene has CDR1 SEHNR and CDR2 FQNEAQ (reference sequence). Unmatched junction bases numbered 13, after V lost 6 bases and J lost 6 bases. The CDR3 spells CASSPRQGPIKTQYF. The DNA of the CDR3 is TGTGCCAGCAGTCCCAGACAGGGACCGATAAAGACCCAGTACTTC.

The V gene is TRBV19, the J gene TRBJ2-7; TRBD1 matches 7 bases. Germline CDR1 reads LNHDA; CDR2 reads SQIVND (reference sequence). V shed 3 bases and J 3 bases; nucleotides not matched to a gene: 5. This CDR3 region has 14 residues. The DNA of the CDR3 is TGTGCCAGTAGTATCCAACGACAGGGCTACGAGCAGTACTTC. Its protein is CASSIQRQGYEQYF.

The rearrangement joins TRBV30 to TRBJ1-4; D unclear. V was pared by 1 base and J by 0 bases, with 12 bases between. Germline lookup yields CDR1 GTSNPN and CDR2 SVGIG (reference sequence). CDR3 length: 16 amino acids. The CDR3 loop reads CAWSAALQPTNEKLFF. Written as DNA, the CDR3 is TGTGCCTGGAGTGCCGCCCTACAGCCAACTAATGAAAAACTGTTTTTT.

Here the CDR3 DNA reads TGTGCCTGGAGTCCTAGGACAGCCCGATCCTACGAGCAGTACTTC. Its protein is CAWSPRTARSYEQYF. The V and J genes are TRBV30 and TRBJ2-7; D is possibly TRBD1 (6 bases). Germline loops: CDR1 GTSNPN, CDR2 SVGIG (reference sequence). Trimming pared 2 bases from V and 1 base from J, leaving 15 bases between. The CDR3 covers 15 residues.

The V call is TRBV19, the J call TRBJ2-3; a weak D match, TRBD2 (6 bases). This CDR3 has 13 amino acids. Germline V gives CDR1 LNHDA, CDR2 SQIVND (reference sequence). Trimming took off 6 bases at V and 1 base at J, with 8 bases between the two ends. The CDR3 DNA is TGTGCCAGTAGGGGGACTGGCACAGATACGCAGTATTTT. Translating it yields CASRGTGTDTQYF.

The CDR3: CASSSLLAWGVTDTQYF. CDR3 DNA: TGTGCCAGCAGCTCTCTTTTAGCTTGGGGGGTCACAGATACGCAGTATTTT. J is TRBJ2-3 and V is TRBV7-2; D may be TRBD2 (6 bases). The germline V gene has CDR1 SGHTA and CDR2 FQGNSA. The V gene lost 4 bases and the J gene lost 2 bases, with 19 bases spanning the gap. The length of the CDR3 is 17 residues.

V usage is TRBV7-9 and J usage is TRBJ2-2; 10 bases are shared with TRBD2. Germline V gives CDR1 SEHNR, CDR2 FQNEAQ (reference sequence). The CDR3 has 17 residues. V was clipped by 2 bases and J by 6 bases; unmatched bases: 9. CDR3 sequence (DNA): TGTGCCAGCAGCTTACTAGCGGGAGTTGGTAGAGCCGGGGAGCTGTTTTTT. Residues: CASSLLAGVGRAGELFF.

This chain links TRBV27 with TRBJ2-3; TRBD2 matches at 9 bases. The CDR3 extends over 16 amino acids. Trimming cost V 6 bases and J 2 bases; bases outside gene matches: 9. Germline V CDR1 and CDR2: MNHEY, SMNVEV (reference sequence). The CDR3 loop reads CASSPGPSGITDTQYF. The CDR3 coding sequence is TGTGCCAGCAGCCCCGGCCCTAGCGGGATCACAGATACGCAGTATTTT.

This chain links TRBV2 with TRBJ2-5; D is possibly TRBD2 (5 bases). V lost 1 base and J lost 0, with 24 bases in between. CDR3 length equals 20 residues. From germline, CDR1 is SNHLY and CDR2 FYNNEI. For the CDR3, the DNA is TGTGCCAGCAGTGAAGTAGAGGGATCGTCGGAGCACCGGTACCAAGAGACCCAGTACTTC. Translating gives CASSEVEGSSEHRYQETQYF.

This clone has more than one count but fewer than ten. CDR3 in DNA: TGTGCCAGCAGTTTCTCGACAGGTGGCCCAGATACGCAGTATTTT. As protein: CASSFSTGGPDTQYF. J is TRBJ2-3 and V is TRBV28, with D perhaps matching TRBD1 (6 bases). Looked up from germline, CDR1 is MDHEN and CDR2 is SYDVKM. V was pared by 3 bases and J by 4 bases, with 14 bases between. This CDR3 has 15 residues.

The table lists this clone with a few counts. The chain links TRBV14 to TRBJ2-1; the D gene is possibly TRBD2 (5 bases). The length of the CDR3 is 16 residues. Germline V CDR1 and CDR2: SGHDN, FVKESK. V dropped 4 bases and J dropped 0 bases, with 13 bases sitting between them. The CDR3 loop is CASSRRAVGSYNEQFF. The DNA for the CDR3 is TGTGCCAGCAGCCGGCGAGCGGTAGGCTCCTACAATGAGCAGTTCTTC.

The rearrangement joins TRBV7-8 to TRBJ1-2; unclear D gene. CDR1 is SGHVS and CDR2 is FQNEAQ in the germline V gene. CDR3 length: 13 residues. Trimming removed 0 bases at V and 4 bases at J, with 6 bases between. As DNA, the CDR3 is TGTGCCAGCAGCTTAGCCGGAGCCTATGGCTACACCTTC. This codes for CASSLAGAYGYTF.

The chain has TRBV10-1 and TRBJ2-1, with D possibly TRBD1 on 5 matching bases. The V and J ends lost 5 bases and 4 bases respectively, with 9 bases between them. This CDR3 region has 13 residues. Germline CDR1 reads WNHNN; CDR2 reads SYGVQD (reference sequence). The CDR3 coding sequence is TGCGCCAGCAGTCCTGACAGTTACAATGAGCAGTTCTTC. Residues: CASSPDSYNEQFF.

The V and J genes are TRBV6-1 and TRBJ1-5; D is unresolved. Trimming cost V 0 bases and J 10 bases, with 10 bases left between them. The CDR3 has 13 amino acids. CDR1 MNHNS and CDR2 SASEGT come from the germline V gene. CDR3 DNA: TGTGCCAGCAGTGAAGCCCAGTCCCAACCCCAGCATTTT. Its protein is CASSEAQSQPQHF.

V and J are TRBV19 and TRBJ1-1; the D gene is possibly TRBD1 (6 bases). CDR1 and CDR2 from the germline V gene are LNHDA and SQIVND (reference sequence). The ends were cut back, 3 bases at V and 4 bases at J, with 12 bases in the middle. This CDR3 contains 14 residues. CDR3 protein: CASSIKAGVTEAFF. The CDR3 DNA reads TGTGCCAGTAGTATTAAGGCAGGGGTCACTGAAGCTTTCTTT.

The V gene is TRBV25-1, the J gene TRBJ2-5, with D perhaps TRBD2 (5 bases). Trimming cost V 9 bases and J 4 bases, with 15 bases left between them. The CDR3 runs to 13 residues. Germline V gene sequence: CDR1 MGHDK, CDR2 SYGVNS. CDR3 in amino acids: CASRVLAGETQYF. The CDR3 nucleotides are TGTGCCAGTAGAGTACTTGCGGGAGAGACCCAGTACTTC.

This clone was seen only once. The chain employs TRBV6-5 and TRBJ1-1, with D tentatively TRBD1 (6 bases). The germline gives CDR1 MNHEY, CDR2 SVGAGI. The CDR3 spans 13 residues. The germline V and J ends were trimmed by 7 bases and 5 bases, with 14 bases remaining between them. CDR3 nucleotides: TGTGCCAGCAATACAGGGTGGAGAACTGAAGCTTTCTTT. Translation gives CASNTGWRTEAFF.

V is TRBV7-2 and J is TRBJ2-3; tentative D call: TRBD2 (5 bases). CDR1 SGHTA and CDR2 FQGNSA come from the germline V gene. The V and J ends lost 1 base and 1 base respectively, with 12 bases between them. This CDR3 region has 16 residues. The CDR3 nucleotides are TGTGCCAGCAGCTTAGGAGTCGGTAGCGGCACAGATACGCAGTATTTT. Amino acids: CASSLGVGSGTDTQYF.

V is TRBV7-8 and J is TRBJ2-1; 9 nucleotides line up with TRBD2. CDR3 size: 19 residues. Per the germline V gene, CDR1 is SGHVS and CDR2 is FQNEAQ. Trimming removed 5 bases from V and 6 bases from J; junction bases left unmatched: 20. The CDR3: CASSREGARREGRGNEQFF. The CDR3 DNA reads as TGTGCCAGCAGCCGAGAGGGGGCGCGGCGGGAGGGTAGGGGCAATGAGCAGTTCTTC. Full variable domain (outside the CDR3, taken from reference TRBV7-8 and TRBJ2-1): GAGVSQSPRYKVAKRGQDVALRCDPISGHVSLFWYQQALGQGPEFLTYFQNEAQLDKSGLPSDRFFAERPEGSVSTLKIQRTQQEDSAVYLCASSREGARREGRGNEQFFGPGTRLTVL.

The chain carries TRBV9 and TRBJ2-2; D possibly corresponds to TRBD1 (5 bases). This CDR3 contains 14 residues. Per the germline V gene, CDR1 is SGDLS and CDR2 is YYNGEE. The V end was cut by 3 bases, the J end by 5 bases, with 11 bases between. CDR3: CASSGRVLTGELFF. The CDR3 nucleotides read TGTGCCAGCAGCGGCAGGGTTCTGACCGGGGAGCTGTTTTTT.

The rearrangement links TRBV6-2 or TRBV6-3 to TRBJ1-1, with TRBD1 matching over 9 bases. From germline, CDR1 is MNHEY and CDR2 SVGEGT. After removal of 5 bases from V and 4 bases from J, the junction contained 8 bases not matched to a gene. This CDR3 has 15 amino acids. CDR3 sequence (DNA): TGTGCCAGCAGTCCCCAGCCGACAGGGGGCACTGAAGCTTTCTTT. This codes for CASSPQPTGGTEAFF.

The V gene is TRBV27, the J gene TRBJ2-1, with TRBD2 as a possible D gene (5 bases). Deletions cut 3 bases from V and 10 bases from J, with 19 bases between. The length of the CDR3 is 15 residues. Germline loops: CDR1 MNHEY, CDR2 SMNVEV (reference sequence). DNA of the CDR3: TGTGCCAGCAGTTTTAGCGCCCTGGGATGGAGGGAGCAGTTCTTC. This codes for CASSFSALGWREQFF.

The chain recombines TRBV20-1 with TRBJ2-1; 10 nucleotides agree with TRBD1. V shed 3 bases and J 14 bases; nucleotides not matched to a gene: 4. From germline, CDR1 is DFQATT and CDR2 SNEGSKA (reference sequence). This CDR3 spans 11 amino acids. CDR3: CSARGTGEEFF. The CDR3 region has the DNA TGCAGTGCTAGGGGGACAGGGGAGGAGTTCTTC.

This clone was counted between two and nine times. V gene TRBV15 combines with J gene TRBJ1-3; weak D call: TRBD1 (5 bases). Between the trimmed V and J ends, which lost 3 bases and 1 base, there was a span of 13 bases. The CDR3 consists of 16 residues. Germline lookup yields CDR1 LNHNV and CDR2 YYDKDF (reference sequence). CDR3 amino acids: CATSRGRPASGNTIYF. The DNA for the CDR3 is TGTGCCACCAGCAGGGGGCGGCCAGCTTCTGGAAACACCATATATTTT.